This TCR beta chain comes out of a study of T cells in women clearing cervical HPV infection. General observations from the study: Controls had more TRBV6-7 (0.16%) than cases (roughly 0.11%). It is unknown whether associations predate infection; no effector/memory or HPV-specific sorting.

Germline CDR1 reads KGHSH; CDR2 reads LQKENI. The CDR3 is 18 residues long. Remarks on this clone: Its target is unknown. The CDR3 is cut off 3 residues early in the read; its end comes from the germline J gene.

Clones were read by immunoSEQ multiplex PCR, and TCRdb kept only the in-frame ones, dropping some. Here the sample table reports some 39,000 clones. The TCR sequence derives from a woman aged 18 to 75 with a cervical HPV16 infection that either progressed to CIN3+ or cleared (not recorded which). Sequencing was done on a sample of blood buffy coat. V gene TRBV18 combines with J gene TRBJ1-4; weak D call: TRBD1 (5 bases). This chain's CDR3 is CASSPITAERSGANVLFF. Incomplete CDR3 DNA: TGTGCCAGCTCACCAATCACGGCTGAACGCTCTGGGGCCAACGTA.